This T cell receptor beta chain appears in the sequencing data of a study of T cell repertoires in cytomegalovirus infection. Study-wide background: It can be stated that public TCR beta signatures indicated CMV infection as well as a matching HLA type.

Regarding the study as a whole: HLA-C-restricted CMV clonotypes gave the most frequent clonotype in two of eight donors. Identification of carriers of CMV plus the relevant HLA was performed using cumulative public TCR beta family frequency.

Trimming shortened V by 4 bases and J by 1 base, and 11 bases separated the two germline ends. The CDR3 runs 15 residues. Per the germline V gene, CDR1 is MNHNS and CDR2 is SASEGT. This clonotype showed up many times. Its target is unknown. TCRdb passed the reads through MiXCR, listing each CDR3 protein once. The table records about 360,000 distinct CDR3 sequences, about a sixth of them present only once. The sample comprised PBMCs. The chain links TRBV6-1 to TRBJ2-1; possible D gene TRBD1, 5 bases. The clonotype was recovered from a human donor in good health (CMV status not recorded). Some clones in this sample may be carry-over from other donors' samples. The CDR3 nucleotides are TGTGCCAGCAGTGTTACAGGTCCTTCCTACAATGAGCAGTTCTTC. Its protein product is CASSVTGPSYNEQFF.